This note documents a single T cell receptor beta chain sequence. CDR1 is SGHTS, CDR2 YDEGEE, per germline. This CDR3 is built from 13 residues. V shed 0 bases, J shed 12 bases, and the junction held 9 bases outside the gene matches. The record originates from a study of blood T cell repertoires in COVID-19. Study background: Acute and convalescent COVID-19 samples came from the United States, Italy and Spain. Nucleic acid was either cDNA or gDNA, and it came from T cells, B-cell-depleted T cells, or PBMCs.

Per the original methods: Estimation of nucleated cell counts relied on the amplification of reference gene primers. Produced via immunoSEQ multiplex PCR; TCRdb's table is partial and in-frame only. That table supplies the V and J calls and clone size; D and trimming were determined from the DNA. The table includes some 250,000 clones, 65% to 90% detected once. The specimen was peripheral blood. The rearrangement joins TRBV5-8 to TRBJ2-7; 7 bases line up with TRBD1. This TCR was recovered from a man aged 25-40 years with active or convalescent COVID-19. In nucleotides, the CDR3 is TGTGCCAGCAGCTTGGAACAGGGGCTGAGTCTGTACTTC. Translated: CASSLEQGLSLYF.